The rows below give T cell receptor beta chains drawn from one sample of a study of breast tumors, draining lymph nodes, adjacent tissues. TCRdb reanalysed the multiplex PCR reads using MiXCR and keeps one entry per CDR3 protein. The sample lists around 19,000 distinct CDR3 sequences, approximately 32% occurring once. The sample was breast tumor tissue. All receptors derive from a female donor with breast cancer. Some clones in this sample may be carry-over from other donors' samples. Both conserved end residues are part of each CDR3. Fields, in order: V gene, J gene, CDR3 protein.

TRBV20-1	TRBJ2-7	CSARDVQDRGHEQYF
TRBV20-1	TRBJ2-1	CSAPTSGGDNEQFF
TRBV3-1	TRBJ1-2	CASSQDILSGGSGYTF
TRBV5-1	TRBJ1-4	CASSGGAGDEKLFF
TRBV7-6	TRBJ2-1	CASSAPGDTYNEQFF
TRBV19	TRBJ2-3	CASSIPSPGGGTDTQYF
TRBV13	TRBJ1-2	CASSLGQGAYGYTF
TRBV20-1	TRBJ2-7	CSARVGGGFSEQYF
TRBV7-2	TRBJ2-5	CASSLDYSGRAETQYF
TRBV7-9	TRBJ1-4	CASSPGTADWNEKLFF
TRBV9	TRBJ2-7	CASSVGVGGFYEQYF
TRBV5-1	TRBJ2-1	CASSFLLASGRSYEQFF
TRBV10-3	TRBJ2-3	CAISGLDTQYF
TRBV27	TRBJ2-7	CASSPGTGISYEQYF
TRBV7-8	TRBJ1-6	CAGSLRRQGNSPLHF
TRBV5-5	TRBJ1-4	CASSLSGGNREKLFF
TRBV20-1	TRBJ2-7	CSAGARVAAYEQYF
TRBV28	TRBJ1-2	CASGGLGNYGYTF
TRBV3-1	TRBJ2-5	CASSQDTSPSQETQYF
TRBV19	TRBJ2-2	CASRASGGEDGELFF
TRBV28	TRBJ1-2	CASSAQRGGDYGYTF
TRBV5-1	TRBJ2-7	CASSLRSGQSGEQYF
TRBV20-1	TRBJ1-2	CSARQGHLGGYTF
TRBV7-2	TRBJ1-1	CASSFQNTEAFF
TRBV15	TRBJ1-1	CATSVPAAGTEAFF
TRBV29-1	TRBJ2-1	CSAGQLINEQFF
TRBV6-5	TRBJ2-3	CASSYTGGTPDTQYF
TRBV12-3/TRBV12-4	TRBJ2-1	CASSLGRGTAEQFF
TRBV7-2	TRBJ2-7	CASSLVDRDYEQYF
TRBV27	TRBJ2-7	CASRSLYYEQYF
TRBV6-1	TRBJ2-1	CASSVEGGSGYNEQFF
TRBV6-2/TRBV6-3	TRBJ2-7	CASRGNEQYF
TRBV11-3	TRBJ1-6	CASSLWGSDSPLHF
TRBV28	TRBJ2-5	CASGLAGFGEGETQYF
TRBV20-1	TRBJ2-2	CSAKTQGTGELFF
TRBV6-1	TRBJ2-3	CASSPRETTDTQYF
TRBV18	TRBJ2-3	CASSPPLGTDTQYF
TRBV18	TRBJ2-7	CASSPWVGAESSYEQYF
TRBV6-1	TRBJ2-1	CASSEAGGNYNEQFF
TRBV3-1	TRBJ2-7	CASSHRGTGTYEQYF
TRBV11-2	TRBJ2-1	CASSLVTAGGFNEQFF
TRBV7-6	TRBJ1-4	CASSSQQGEEREKLFF
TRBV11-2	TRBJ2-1	CASSLGWTRGNEQFF
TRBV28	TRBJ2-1	CASSQGANEQFF
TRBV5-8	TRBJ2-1	CASSLVASGRSEQFF
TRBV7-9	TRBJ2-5	CASNPLKTGGAETQYF
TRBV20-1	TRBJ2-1	CSAGDGTGTYDEQFF
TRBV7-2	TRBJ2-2	CASSLDTGELFF
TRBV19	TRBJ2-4	CASIVVRDSRAKNIQYF
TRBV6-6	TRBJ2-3	CASSRTVAGEGDTQYF
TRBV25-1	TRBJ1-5	CASSERDSDQPQHF
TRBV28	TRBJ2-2	CASSSPGLAGGYTGELFF
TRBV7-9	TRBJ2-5	CASSLGTTVQETQYF
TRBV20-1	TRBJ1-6	CSAGQANSPLHF
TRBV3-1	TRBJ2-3	CASSQAPGQGTTQYF